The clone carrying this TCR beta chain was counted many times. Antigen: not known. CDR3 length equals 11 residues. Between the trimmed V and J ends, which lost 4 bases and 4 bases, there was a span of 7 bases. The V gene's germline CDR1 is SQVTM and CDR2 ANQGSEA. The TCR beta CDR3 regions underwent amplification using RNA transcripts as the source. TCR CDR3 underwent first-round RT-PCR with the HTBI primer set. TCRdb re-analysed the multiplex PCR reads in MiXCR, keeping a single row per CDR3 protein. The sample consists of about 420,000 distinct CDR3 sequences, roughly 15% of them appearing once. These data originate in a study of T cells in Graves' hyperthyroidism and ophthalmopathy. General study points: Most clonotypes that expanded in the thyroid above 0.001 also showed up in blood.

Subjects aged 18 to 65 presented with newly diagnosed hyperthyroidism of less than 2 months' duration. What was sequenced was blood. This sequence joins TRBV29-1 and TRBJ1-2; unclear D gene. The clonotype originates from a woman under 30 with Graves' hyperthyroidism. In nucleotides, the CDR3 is TGCAGCGTTGTGATGCGCTATGGCTACACCTTC. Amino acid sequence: CSVVMRYGYTF.